This TCR beta chain was identified in a study of cytomegalovirus exposure and HLA in healthy donors. Looking at the study overall: Unique TCR beta sequences numbering around 110 million came from 150 million to 200 million T cells in an earlier analysis. Drawn from HLA-typed donors, approximately 85 million unique TCRs were held in an early data release. Study conclusions and caveats: The analysis excluded some indistinguishable V segments, including TRBV6-2 and TRBV6-3. A later examination showed that TCR association rates differed by HLA locus, with DRB1 most and HLA-C fewest.

The PCR was carried out with 60 Vbeta primers and 13 Jbeta primers. Produced via immunoSEQ multiplex PCR; TCRdb's table is partial and in-frame only. The table records 200,000 to 300,000 clones, approximately 84% of them present only once. About this clone itself: The target antigen is unknown.

CDR1 is MNHEY and CDR2 is SVGAGI in the germline V gene. V was pared by 5 bases and J by 11 bases, with 10 bases between. CDR3 length equals 11 residues. The rearrangement uses TRBV6-5 and TRBJ2-1; D is unclear. This clonotype was sampled from a woman between 40 and 50 years old in good health and CMV-seropositive. The sequenced sample was PBMCs. CDR3 region: CASSMGFQQFF. The CDR3 nucleotides are TGTGCCAGCAGTATGGGCTTCCAGCAGTTCTTC.